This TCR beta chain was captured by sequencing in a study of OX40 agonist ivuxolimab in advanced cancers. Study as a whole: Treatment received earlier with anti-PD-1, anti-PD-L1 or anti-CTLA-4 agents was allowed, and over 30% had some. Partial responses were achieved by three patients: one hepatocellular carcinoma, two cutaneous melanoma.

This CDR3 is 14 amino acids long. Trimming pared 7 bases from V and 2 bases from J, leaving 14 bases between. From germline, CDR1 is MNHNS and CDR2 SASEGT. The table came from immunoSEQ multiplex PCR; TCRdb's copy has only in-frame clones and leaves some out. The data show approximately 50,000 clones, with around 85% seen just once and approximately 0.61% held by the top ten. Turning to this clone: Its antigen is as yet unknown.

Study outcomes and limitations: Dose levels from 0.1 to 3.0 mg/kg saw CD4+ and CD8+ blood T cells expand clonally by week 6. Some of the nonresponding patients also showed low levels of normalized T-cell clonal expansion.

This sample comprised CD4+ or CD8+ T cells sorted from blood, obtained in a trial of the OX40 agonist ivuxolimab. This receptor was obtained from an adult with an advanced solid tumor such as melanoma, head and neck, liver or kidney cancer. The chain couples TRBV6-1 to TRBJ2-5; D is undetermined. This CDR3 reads CASTIDNAQETQYF. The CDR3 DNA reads TGTGCCAGCACCATAGACAACGCTCAAGAGACCCAGTACTTC.